One TCR beta chain is described in this entry. Trimming at V came to 5 bases and at J to 7 bases, leaving 13 bases not matched to a gene. The CDR3 consists of 15 residues. Germline V CDR1 and CDR2: PRHDT, FYEKMQ (reference sequence). Amplification used 60 Vbeta primers and 13 Jbeta primers. The repertoire was sequenced with immunoSEQ multiplex PCR; TCRdb's copy has only in-frame clones and lacks some. The profile shows under 150,000 clones, around three quarters of them singletons. This specimen belongs to a study of cytomegalovirus exposure and HLA in healthy donors. The chain combines TRBV13 with TRBJ1-1; 7 bases fit TRBD1. The sample consisted of PBMCs. This clonotype originated in a woman in her forties or fifties in good health and CMV-seronegative. This CDR3 reads CASSRGGQLMIEAFF. CDR3 sequence (DNA): TGTGCCAGCAGCCGAGGGGGACAGCTGATGATTGAAGCTTTCTTT.